This T cell receptor (beta chain) was obtained from a study of shared clonotypes between healthy human individuals. This table comes from immunoSEQ multiplex PCR, and its TCRdb copy is limited to in-frame clones, with some not included. The sample has a few million clones; just over 90% are singletons. Germline CDR1 SGHRS, CDR2 YFSETQ. Trimming removed 4 bases from V and 2 bases from J; junction bases left unmatched: 6. This CDR3 contains 15 residues. The receptor was isolated from a man aged 18 to 35 in good health. The genes are TRBV5-1 and TRBJ2-1, with 7 bases matching TRBD1. Sequencing was done on a sample of naive CD4+ T cells sorted from blood. The subset here: CD45RA+ positively selected. CDR3 amino acids: CASSETGNPYNEQFF. The CDR3 DNA follows: TGCGCCAGCAGCGAGACAGGGAATCCCTACAATGAGCAGTTCTTC.